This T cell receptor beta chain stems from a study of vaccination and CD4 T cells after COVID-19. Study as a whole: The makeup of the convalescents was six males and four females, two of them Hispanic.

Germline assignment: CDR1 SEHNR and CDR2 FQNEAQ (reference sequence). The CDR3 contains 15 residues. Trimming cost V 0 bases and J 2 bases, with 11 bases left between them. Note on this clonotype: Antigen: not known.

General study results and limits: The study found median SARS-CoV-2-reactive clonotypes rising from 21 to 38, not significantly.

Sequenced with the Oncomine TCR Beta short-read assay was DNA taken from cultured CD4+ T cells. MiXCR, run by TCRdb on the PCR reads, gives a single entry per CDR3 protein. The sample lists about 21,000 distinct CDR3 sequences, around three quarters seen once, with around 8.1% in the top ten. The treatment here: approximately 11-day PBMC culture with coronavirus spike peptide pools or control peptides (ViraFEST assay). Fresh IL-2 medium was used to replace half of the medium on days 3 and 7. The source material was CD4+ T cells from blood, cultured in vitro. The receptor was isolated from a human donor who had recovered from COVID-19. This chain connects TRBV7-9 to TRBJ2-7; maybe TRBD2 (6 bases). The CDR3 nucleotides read TGTGCCAGCAGCTTAGCGATAGCGGAAACCTACGAGCAGTACTTC. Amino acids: CASSLAIAETYEQYF.